A selection of T cell receptor beta chains follows, all from one sample in a study of CXCR3-negative and CXCR3-positive naive CD8 T cells. TCRdb reprocessed the 5' RACE reads, with one entry per CDR3 protein and no DNA. With over 70,000 distinct CDR3 sequences in the sample, the ten largest clones hold approximately 0.82%. The source material was naive CXCR3+ CD8+ T cells from blood. Receptors were obtained from a human donor in good health. Some clones in this sample may be carry-over from other donors' samples. The CDR3 runs from the conserved cysteine through the conserved F or W.

v_call: TRBV7-9
j_call: TRBJ2-2
cdr3_aa: CASPIEGVVTGELFF

v_call: TRBV4-1
j_call: TRBJ2-1
cdr3_aa: CASSQAGHSSYNEQFF

v_call: TRBV2
j_call: TRBJ2-1
cdr3_aa: CASTARGANNEQFF

v_call: TRBV2
j_call: TRBJ2-3
cdr3_aa: CASSEGVGGTDTQYF

v_call: TRBV27
j_call: TRBJ2-1
cdr3_aa: CASSLDPFTEAYNEQFF

v_call: TRBV24-1
j_call: TRBJ2-5
cdr3_aa: CATSDPGQGVSGETQYF

v_call: TRBV4-3
j_call: TRBJ2-2
cdr3_aa: CASSQDLSGGAYGELFF

v_call: TRBV5-1
j_call: TRBJ1-5
cdr3_aa: CASSWNGGPGQPQHF

v_call: TRBV27
j_call: TRBJ2-7
cdr3_aa: CASSWGQGVGEQYF

v_call: TRBV10-3
j_call: TRBJ2-1
cdr3_aa: CAISPGQGYEQFF

v_call: TRBV4-1
j_call: TRBJ1-6
cdr3_aa: CASSQVIRTNSPLHF

v_call: TRBV5-1
j_call: TRBJ2-7
cdr3_aa: CASSLGEPYEQYF

v_call: TRBV2
j_call: TRBJ2-7
cdr3_aa: CASSGLANSYEQYF

v_call: TRBV7-9
j_call: TRBJ2-7
cdr3_aa: CASSSISPSGTGLPYEQYF

v_call: TRBV18
j_call: TRBJ1-4
cdr3_aa: CASSPSGTGNEKLFF

v_call: TRBV29-1
j_call: TRBJ2-5
cdr3_aa: CSVEVPRTGGEETQYF

v_call: TRBV27
j_call: TRBJ2-1
cdr3_aa: CASSLSGRGNEQSF

v_call: TRBV13
j_call: TRBJ1-1
cdr3_aa: CASSLVGDTEAFF

v_call: TRBV4-1
j_call: TRBJ1-1
cdr3_aa: CASSQAIQGAFHEAFF

v_call: TRBV27
j_call: TRBJ2-2
cdr3_aa: CASSLLAGGPSPGELFF

v_call: TRBV19
j_call: TRBJ1-4
cdr3_aa: CASSLFDREYEKLFF

v_call: TRBV3-1
j_call: TRBJ2-7
cdr3_aa: CASSQDSKGRTAVSYEQYF

v_call: TRBV7-2
j_call: TRBJ2-3
cdr3_aa: CASSLEFGIAGDEDF

v_call: TRBV6-2/TRBV6-3
j_call: TRBJ1-5
cdr3_aa: CARSSGQGGDQPQHF

v_call: TRBV5-5
j_call: TRBJ2-2
cdr3_aa: CASSGPEGPRAGELFF

v_call: TRBV29-1
j_call: TRBJ2-1
cdr3_aa: CSVEWPDYNEQFF

v_call: TRBV12-3/TRBV12-4
j_call: TRBJ2-6
cdr3_aa: CASSLLRSGQSVSGANVLTF

v_call: TRBV14
j_call: TRBJ2-7
cdr3_aa: CASSQDLRNVYEQYF

v_call: TRBV27
j_call: TRBJ2-1
cdr3_aa: CASSLSGNYNEQFF